The 21 T cell receptor beta chains presented below share a single source sample, sequenced in a study. MiXCR, applied by TCRdb to the RT-PCR reads, yields one record per CDR3 protein. The repertoire includes about 680,000 distinct CDR3 sequences, 13% to 15% of them detected once, and 3.6% sits in the top ten. Material for sequencing was memory CD4+ T cells from blood. These receptors were taken from a female donor in good health, serving as a healthy control.

This chain joins TRBV24-1 and TRBJ2-1; TRBD2 aligns across 11 bases. Germline CDR1 KGHDR, CDR2 SFDVKD. V lost 3 bases and J lost 4; bases outside the gene matches: 7. CDR3 length: 17 residues. The DNA of the CDR3 is TGTGCCACCAGTGATACTCTAGCGGGAGGAGCTTACAATGAGCAGTTCTTC. Translation: CATSDTLAGGAYNEQFF.

This clonotype was counted only a few times. The chain carries TRBV20-1 and TRBJ2-3; weak D call: TRBD2 (6 bases). V gave up 4 bases and J gave up 4 bases, with 15 bases separating them. The CDR3 consists of 14 residues. The germline CDR1 and CDR2 sequences are DFQATT and SNEGSKA (reference sequence). CDR3 sequence reads: CSATGTPGADTQYF. DNA of the CDR3: TGCAGTGCTACCGGGACCCCGGGGGCAGATACGCAGTATTTT.

There are many counts of this clonotype. This chain uses TRBV12-3 or TRBV12-4 with TRBJ1-6, with D possibly matching TRBD1 (6 bases). Trimming left V 6 bases short and J 6 bases short, with 9 bases between. The CDR3 runs to 13 residues. The CDR3 nucleotides are TGTGCCAGCAGGGGACAACCTAATTCACCCCTCCACTTT. Translation: CASRGQPNSPLHF.

The CDR3 DNA is TGTGCCAGCAGCCCCGGGACTAGGATTGACAATGAGCAGTTCTTC. The encoded protein is CASSPGTRIDNEQFF. The chain couples TRBV7-9 to TRBJ2-1; 8 bases line up with TRBD2. The CDR3 has 15 residues. V was pared by 5 bases and J by 5 bases, with 8 bases of the junction left unmatched. CDR1 is SEHNR and CDR2 is FQNEAQ in the germline V gene (reference sequence).

This clonotype was counted only a few times. The chain has TRBV11-1 and TRBJ1-1; 7 bases map to TRBD1. The trim removed 2 bases at V and 10 bases at J, leaving 7 bases unmatched. Germline loops: CDR1 SGHAT, CDR2 FQDESV (reference sequence). CDR3 length: 13 residues. CDR3 bases: TGTGCCAGCAGCTTACTGAGGGACAGCATAGCTTTCTTT. This sequence encodes CASSLLRDSIAFF.

This chain connects TRBV28 to TRBJ2-1; TRBD1 aligns across 9 bases. V was clipped by 6 bases and J by 6 bases; unmatched bases: 9. Germline CDR1 and CDR2: MDHEN and SYDVKM. The CDR3 has 15 residues. Here the CDR3 reads CASRTTGTGSNEQFF. CDR3 coding DNA: TGTGCCAGCAGGACTACTGGGACAGGGTCCAATGAGCAGTTCTTC. The whole variable domain, remainder taken from reference TRBV28 and TRBJ2-1, is DVKVTQSSRYLVKRTGEKVFLECVQDMDHENMFWYRQDPGLGLRLIYFSYDVKMKEKGDIPEGYSVSREKKERFSLILESASTNQTSMYLCASRTTGTGSNEQFFGPGTRLTVL.

There are many counts of this clonotype. The CDR3, as DNA: TGCAGTGCTAGAGATGCAAGGGTTGGAAAACTGTTTTTT. Protein sequence: CSARDARVGKLFF. V gene TRBV20-1 combines with J gene TRBJ1-4; D is unclear. The CDR3 length is 13 residues. Trimming left V 0 bases short and J 10 bases short, with 12 bases between. The V gene's germline CDR1 is DFQATT and CDR2 SNEGSKA (reference sequence).

This clonotype was observed a handful of times. This chain joins TRBV4-3 and TRBJ1-4; a weak D match, TRBD1 (6 bases). In germline, CDR1 is LGHNA, CDR2 YSLEER. Trimming shortened V by 1 base and J by 4 bases, and 13 bases separated the two germline ends. The CDR3 runs to 16 residues. The CDR3 protein is CASSQVGAGDNEKLFF. The DNA for the CDR3 is TGCGCCAGCAGCCAAGTAGGGGCAGGGGATAATGAAAAACTGTTTTTT.

This clonotype has only one observation. A read error may account for a junction end that differs from germline. The chain uses TRBV24-1 and TRBJ2-1; TRBD1 or TRBD2 may be the D gene (6 bases each). This CDR3 comprises 15 residues. Germline-derived CDR1 and CDR2 are KGHDR and SFDVKD. In DNA, the CDR3 is TGTGCCACCATCCGGGGGCTCCTTGTCTACAGTGAGCAGTTCTTC. Translated, it gives CATIRGLLVYSEQFF.

This clonotype has only a few counts. The chain uses TRBV27 and TRBJ2-1; 7 bases are shared with TRBD2. With V trimmed by 8 bases and J by 3 bases, 7 bases remained unmatched. The germline V gene has CDR1 MNHEY and CDR2 SMNVEV (reference sequence). This CDR3 region has 14 residues. In nucleotides, the CDR3 is TGTGCCAGCGGGCGGGAGTCCGGCTACAATGAGCAGTTCTTC. Residues: CASGRESGYNEQFF.

There are many counts of this clonotype. Written as DNA, the CDR3 is TGCGCCAGCAGCCAAGACCCGAACACCGGGGAGCTGTTTTTT. Translated, it gives CASSQDPNTGELFF. The chain employs TRBV4-3 and TRBJ2-2; D gene ambiguous. V was trimmed by 0 bases and J by 0 bases, leaving 2 bases between them. This CDR3 contains 14 residues. In germline, CDR1 is LGHNA, CDR2 YSLEER.

This clonotype has a handful of counts. The chain joins TRBV9 to TRBJ2-1; D may be TRBD2 (5 bases). Trimming removed 0 bases at V and 4 bases at J, with 11 bases between. The V gene's germline CDR1 is SGDLS and CDR2 YYNGEE. This CDR3 is 15 amino acids long. The CDR3 DNA sequence: TGTGCCAGCAGCGTAGACGGCGGGCATTACAATGAGCAGTTCTTC. This gives the protein CASSVDGGHYNEQFF.

This clonotype was counted at least ten times. The rearrangement links TRBV7-3 to TRBJ1-1; D is unresolved. This CDR3 comprises 14 residues. In germline, CDR1 is SGHTA, CDR2 FQGTGA. Trimming left V 0 bases short and J 2 bases short, with 7 bases between. The CDR3 nucleotides are TGTGCCAGCAGCTTAACGTTAGTTAACACTGAAGCTTTCTTT. This sequence encodes CASSLTLVNTEAFF.

The chain uses TRBV28 and TRBJ1-6, with D possibly matching TRBD1 (5 bases). The V end lost 7 bases, the J end lost 7 bases, and 14 bases lay between the germline ends. Germline CDR1 and CDR2: MDHEN and SYDVKM. There are 14 residues in the CDR3. CDR3 in DNA: TGTGCCAGCACCCGAAGGTGGGGGAATTCACCCCTCCACTTT. Translated, it gives CASTRRWGNSPLHF.

This clonotype was observed many times. V is TRBV20-1 and J is TRBJ1-1; D possibly corresponds to TRBD1 (6 bases). V lost 5 bases to trimming and J lost 0 bases, with 16 bases between them. Per germline, CDR1 DFQATT and CDR2 SNEGSKA (reference sequence). This CDR3 contains 15 residues. CDR3 loop: CSADGTSFLNTEAFF. The CDR3 nucleotides are TGCAGTGCTGACGGGACATCTTTCCTGAACACTGAAGCTTTCTTT.

This clonotype turned up a few times. This chain connects TRBV24-1 to TRBJ2-1; TRBD2 agrees at 15 bases. Looked up from germline, CDR1 is KGHDR and CDR2 is SFDVKD. V lost 3 bases and J lost 8; bases outside the gene matches: 7. This CDR3 is built from 17 residues. The CDR3 here is CATSDPGLAGGGYEQFF. The CDR3 bases are TGTGCCACCAGTGATCCCGGACTAGCGGGAGGGGGGTATGAGCAGTTCTTC.

The chain combines TRBV27 with TRBJ1-1; D uncertain. Trimming left V 5 bases short and J 7 bases short, with 17 bases between. The CDR3 totals 14 residues. Germline CDR1 is MNHEY and CDR2 is SMNVEV (reference sequence). CDR3 coding DNA: TGTGCCAGCAGTCGACACCCCACCGGGAGTGAAGCTTTCTTT. This translates into CASSRHPTGSEAFF.

This clonotype was observed a handful of times. The gene calls are TRBV12-3 or TRBV12-4 and TRBJ1-4; D is perhaps TRBD1 (5 bases). The germline V and J ends were trimmed by 3 bases and 7 bases, with 12 bases remaining between them. The CDR3 is 14 residues long. The CDR3 sequence is CASSLRGVGEKLFF. In DNA form, the CDR3 reads TGTGCCAGCAGTTTGAGGGGAGTCGGTGAAAAACTGTTTTTT.

This clonotype was counted only a few times. The V gene is TRBV7-9, the J gene TRBJ1-3; 8 positions match TRBD1. The germline V gene has CDR1 SEHNR and CDR2 FQNEAQ (reference sequence). Unmatched junction bases numbered 6, after V lost 2 bases and J lost 9 bases. CDR3 length equals 14 residues. CDR3 nucleotides: TGTGCCAGCAGCTTATCAGGGGGCGAGACCACCATATATTTT. It translates to CASSLSGGETTIYF.

In this sample, this clonotype turned up a few times. CDR3 protein: CASTPRLAGGQGGELFF. CDR3 DNA: TGTGCCAGCACCCCCCGGCTAGCGGGGGGGCAGGGCGGGGAGCTGTTTTTT. This sequence joins TRBV9 and TRBJ2-2, with 12 bases lining up with TRBD2. Trimming cost V 6 bases and J 7 bases; bases outside gene matches: 13. Germline V CDR1 and CDR2: SGDLS, YYNGEE. CDR3 length equals 17 residues.

The V and J genes are TRBV7-2 and TRBJ2-3, with 9 bases matching TRBD1. The CDR3 sequence is 12 residues long. Germline V gives CDR1 SGHTA, CDR2 FQGNSA. V dropped 3 bases and J dropped 14; count of bases not matched to a gene: 6. CDR3 in amino acids: CASSFNRDRAYF. In DNA, the CDR3 is TGTGCCAGCAGCTTCAACCGGGACAGGGCGTATTTT.